This TCR beta chain derives from a study of blood T cell repertoires in COVID-19. Study background: Italy, Spain and the United States were the sources of the convalescent and acute COVID-19 samples. In each case, the material was cDNA or gDNA derived from T cells, B-cell-depleted T cells, or PBMCs.

In the original analysis: It was from reference gene primer amplification that nucleated cell counts were estimated. TCRdb keeps only in-frame clones here, not all; method: immunoSEQ multiplex PCR. That table is the source of V, J and clone size, and D and trimming were worked out from the DNA. The repertoire includes approximately 350,000 clones, about 90% of them detected once, and roughly 3% sits in the top ten. Specimen: peripheral blood. The source is a woman between 18 and 29 years old who had recovered from COVID-19.

The CDR3 region is CASSLNSGYTDTQYF. Written as DNA, the CDR3 is TGTGCCAGCAGCTTGAATAGCGGTTACACAGATACGCAGTATTTT. The chain employs TRBV5-6 and TRBJ2-3; the D gene is possibly TRBD2 (6 bases). Deletions cut 1 base from V and 2 bases from J, with 11 bases between. The CDR3 is 15 amino acids. Germline lookup yields CDR1 SGHDT and CDR2 YYEEEE.